The 29 T cell receptor beta chains presented below share a single source sample, sequenced in a study of blood T cell repertoires in COVID-19. The data were produced by immunoSEQ multiplex PCR, yet TCRdb's version contains in-frame clones alone and is incomplete. Altogether approximately 250,000 clones are present, roughly 80% being singletons, with the ten largest covering around 4.5%. The sample comprised peripheral blood. These receptor sequences come from a man aged 55 to 69 who had recovered from COVID-19.

This clone showed up just once. V gene TRBV27 combines with J gene TRBJ1-2, with TRBD1 matching 9 bases. Germline CDR1 and CDR2: MNHEY and SMNVEV (reference sequence). Trimming at V came to 4 bases and at J to 5 bases, leaving 32 bases not matched to a gene. The CDR3 extends over 23 amino acids. This CDR3 is CASSSGQGSETLYSRGKYYGYTF. CDR3 nucleotide sequence: TGTGCCAGCAGTTCCGGACAGGGGTCGGAGACATTATACTCAAGGGGTAAGTATTATGGCTACACCTTC.

The V call is TRBV5-1, the J call TRBJ2-5, with 10 bases matching TRBD2. Germline loops: CDR1 SGHRS, CDR2 YFSETQ. The CDR3 has 15 amino acids. The V segment lost 0 bases and the J segment 5 bases; nucleotides outside the gene matches: 4. This CDR3 is CASSLAGLAMETQYF. The CDR3 region has the DNA TGCGCCAGCAGCTTGGCGGGACTAGCGATGGAGACCCAGTACTTC.

The chain links TRBV5-1 to TRBJ2-1; 9 nucleotides line up with TRBD1. The trim removed 4 bases at V and 3 bases at J, leaving 11 bases unmatched. CDR3 length: 17 residues. Germline CDR1 and CDR2: SGHRS and YFSETQ. The CDR3 spells CASSPGAGQGIYNEQFF. The CDR3 nucleotides are TGCGCCAGCAGCCCCGGCGCGGGACAGGGCATCTACAATGAGCAGTTCTTC.

The V call is TRBV11-2, the J call TRBJ2-3, with TRBD2 matching 10 bases. V dropped 5 bases and J dropped 6; count of bases not matched to a gene: 8. The CDR3 length is 15 residues. Germline lookup yields CDR1 SGHAT and CDR2 FQNNGV. The CDR3 coding sequence is TGTGCCAGCAGCCCAACGACTAGCGGGTGGGATACGCAGTATTTT. Translating it yields CASSPTTSGWDTQYF.

This chain uses TRBV28 with TRBJ2-1; no firm D call. The CDR3 spans 13 residues. The V gene lost 3 bases and the J gene lost 6 bases, with 9 bases spanning the gap. From germline, CDR1 is MDHEN and CDR2 SYDVKM. This CDR3 reads CASSFIPPNEQFF. The CDR3 nucleotides read TGTGCCAGCAGTTTTATTCCCCCCAATGAGCAGTTCTTC.

V and J are TRBV6-6 and TRBJ1-2, with D tentatively TRBD1 (6 bases). Germline loops: CDR1 MNHNY, CDR2 SVGAGI (reference sequence). V lost 7 bases to trimming and J lost 2 bases, with 17 bases between them. The CDR3 is made up of 15 amino acids. Here the CDR3 DNA reads TGTGCCAGCATCCAGACAGCGGGACAAAACTATGGCTACACCTTC. It translates to CASIQTAGQNYGYTF.

The table lists this clone with a count of one. This chain connects TRBV12-3 or TRBV12-4 to TRBJ2-7; D remains unclear. This CDR3 is built from 12 residues. V lost 6 bases to trimming and J lost 4 bases, with 10 bases between them. CDR3 sequence: CASSYDWYEQYF. The DNA of the CDR3 is TGTGCCAGCAGCTACGACTGGTACGAGCAGTACTTC.

This rearrangement joins TRBV3-1 (or the pseudogene TRBV3-2) to TRBJ2-3, with 8 nucleotides matching TRBD1. V trimming: 5 bases; J trimming: 6 bases; junction bases outside the gene matches: 7. Germline assignment: CDR1 LGHDT and CDR2 YNNKEL (reference sequence). CDR3 length equals 14 residues. CDR3 loop: CASSYTQGVDTQYF. DNA of the CDR3: TGTGCCAGCAGCTATACACAGGGGGTTGATACGCAGTATTTT.

The V call is TRBV7-6, the J call TRBJ2-3, with a possible D match to TRBD2 (6 bases). In germline, CDR1 is SGHVS, CDR2 FNYEAQ. The CDR3 length is 16 residues. V was clipped by 5 bases and J by 0 bases, with 15 bases between them. CDR3 DNA: TGTGCCAGCAGCCCCAGTGGCGGGGTGAGCACAGATACGCAGTATTTT. This sequence encodes CASSPSGGVSTDTQYF. The full variable domain, rest sourced from reference TRBV7-6 and TRBJ2-3, is GAGVSQSPRYKVTKRGQDVALRCDPISGHVSLYWYRQALGQGPEFLTYFNYEAQQDKSGLPNDRFSAERPEGSISTLTIQRTEQRDSAMYRCASSPSGGVSTDTQYFGPGTRLTVL.

The V call is TRBV11-2, the J call TRBJ2-1, with 10 nucleotides matching TRBD2. Unmatched junction bases numbered 10, after V lost 5 bases and J lost 6 bases. Germline CDR1 SGHAT, CDR2 FQNNGV. This CDR3 spans 16 amino acids. This CDR3 reads CASSPQAGGVGNEQFF. In DNA, the CDR3 is TGTGCCAGCAGCCCTCAAGCGGGAGGGGTGGGCAATGAGCAGTTCTTC.

The rearrangement joins TRBV18 to TRBJ1-2; 9 positions match TRBD1. V shed 3 bases, J shed 8 bases, and the junction held 7 bases outside the gene matches. Looked up from germline, CDR1 is KGHSH and CDR2 is LQKENI. CDR3 size: 14 residues. CDR3 sequence (DNA): TGTGCCAGCTCACCCGCCGGGACAGGGAACGGCTACACCTTC. It encodes CASSPAGTGNGYTF.

This clone is a singleton in its sample. The V and J genes are TRBV7-2 and TRBJ1-1; D remains unclear. The CDR3 is made up of 14 amino acids. The V end lost 6 bases, the J end lost 12 bases, and 23 bases lay between the germline ends. CDR1 and CDR2 from the germline V gene are SGHTA and FQGNSA. This CDR3 reads CASSTTAGLDLTFF. The CDR3 bases are TGTGCCAGCAGTACAACTGCAGGCCTCGACCTTACTTTCTTT.

This clone appeared a single time. The V and J genes are TRBV6-1 and TRBJ2-3; 13 bases line up with TRBD2. The CDR3 consists of 16 residues. Germline V gene data show CDR1 as MNHNS and CDR2 as SASEGT. Losses at the gene ends were 4 bases for V and 5 bases for J; bases not matched to a gene: 6. DNA of the CDR3: TGTGCCAGCAGTGTTCGACTAGCGGGGGGCGTAGATACGCAGTATTTT. Its protein product is CASSVRLAGGVDTQYF.

The chain links TRBV12-3 or TRBV12-4 to TRBJ2-2, with D unclear. CDR3 size: 11 residues. Deletions cut 7 bases from V and 6 bases from J, with 6 bases between. The chain's CDR3 is CASKIAGELFF. Written as DNA, the CDR3 is TGTGCCAGCAAAATCGCCGGGGAGCTGTTTTTT.

The V call is TRBV29-1, the J call TRBJ2-5, with 8 bases lining up with TRBD2. The CDR3 length is 12 residues. J lost 5 bases, V lost 7 bases, and 6 bases had no gene match. Looked up from germline, CDR1 is SQVTM and CDR2 is ANQGSEA. The CDR3 nucleotides read TGCAGCGCCCGGGGGGGAGGGGAGACCCAGTACTTC. Amino acids: CSARGGGETQYF.

This chain connects TRBV5-1 to TRBJ2-1; TRBD2 agrees at 12 bases. Looked up from germline, CDR1 is SGHRS and CDR2 is YFSETQ. V was clipped by 6 bases and J by 5 bases; unmatched bases: 6. This CDR3 comprises 15 residues. CDR3: CASIPGLAGNNEQFF. CDR3 bases: TGCGCCAGCATCCCAGGACTAGCGGGAAACAATGAGCAGTTCTTC.

This sequence joins TRBV11-2 and TRBJ2-3, with a possible D match to TRBD1 (5 bases). V was cut by 5 bases and J by 3 bases, with 12 bases left in between. The CDR3 totals 14 residues. Per germline, CDR1 SGHAT and CDR2 FQNNGV. This CDR3 is CASSHIDRTDTQYF. The DNA for the CDR3 is TGTGCCAGCAGCCATATAGACAGAACAGATACGCAGTATTTT. Based on the CDR3 plus reference TRBV11-2 and TRBJ2-3, the full variable domain is EAGVAQSPRYKIIEKRQSVAFWCNPISGHATLYWYQQILGQGPKLLIQFQNNGVVDDSQLPKDRFSAERLKGVDSTLKIQPAKLEDSAVYLCASSHIDRTDTQYFGPGTRLTVL.

The chain combines TRBV5-1 with TRBJ2-7; D may be TRBD1 (6 bases). V gave up 3 bases and J gave up 2 bases, with 12 bases separating them. Germline CDR1 and CDR2: SGHRS and YFSETQ. The CDR3 is 14 residues long. In DNA form, the CDR3 reads TGCGCCAGCAGCTCAGACAGGCCGACCTACGAGCAGTACTTC. Translation gives CASSSDRPTYEQYF. The full variable domain, in which reference TRBV5-1 and TRBJ2-7 provide the parts outside the CDR3, is KAGVTQTPRYLIKTRGQQVTLSCSPISGHRSVSWYQQTPGQGLQFLFEYFSETQRNKGNFPGRFSGRQFSNSRSEMNVSTLELGDSALYLCASSSDRPTYEQYFGPGTRLTVT.

The chain employs TRBV2 and TRBJ1-3, with unresolved D. This CDR3 has 16 residues. Between the trimmed V and J ends, which lost 3 bases and 1 base, there was a span of 13 bases. From germline, CDR1 is SNHLY and CDR2 FYNNEI. For the CDR3, the DNA is TGTGCCAGCAGTGAGGTCCGGGGAGTTTCTGGAAACACCATATATTTT. It encodes CASSEVRGVSGNTIYF.

V and J are TRBV7-9 and TRBJ2-7; no definite D call. The CDR3 contains 14 residues. The germline V gene has CDR1 SEHNR and CDR2 FQNEAQ (reference sequence). V was pared by 5 bases and J by 0 bases, with 11 bases between. In nucleotides, the CDR3 is TGTGCCAGCAGCCCCTGGCAAAGCTCCTACGAGCAGTACTTC. Translated: CASSPWQSSYEQYF.

This chain uses TRBV2 with TRBJ2-1, with D possibly being TRBD2 (6 bases). CDR1 and CDR2 from the germline V gene are SNHLY and FYNNEI. The V and J ends lost 7 bases and 8 bases respectively, with 18 bases between them. The CDR3 totals 14 residues. CDR3 nucleotides: TGTGCCAGCATCGGGGACTCTAGTTTCGATGAGCAGTTCTTC. This gives the protein CASIGDSSFDEQFF. Full variable domain (rest looked up from reference TRBV2 and TRBJ2-1): EPEVTQTPSHQVTQMGQEVILRCVPISNHLYFYWYRQILGQKVEFLVSFYNNEISEKSEIFDDQFSVERPDGSNFTLKIRSTKLEDSAMYFCASIGDSSFDEQFFGPGTRLTVL.

CDR3 DNA sequence: TGTGCCCCGGCCGGGCAGGGGCCCCTCAATGAGCAGTTCTTC. It is translated as CAPAGQGPLNEQFF. V gene TRBV5-6 combines with J gene TRBJ2-1; D is possibly TRBD1 (6 bases). This CDR3 is built from 14 residues. In germline, CDR1 is SGHDT, CDR2 YYEEEE. Trimming took off 10 bases at V and 6 bases at J, with 20 bases between the two ends.

This chain connects TRBV5-5 to TRBJ2-5; D ambiguous. The CDR3 contains 14 residues. Germline CDR1 SGHKS, CDR2 YYEKEE (reference sequence). V lost 0 bases, J lost 1 base, and 7 bases lay in between. In nucleotides, the CDR3 is TGTGCCAGCAGCTTGGGACATGCCCAAGAGACCCAGTACTTC. The encoded protein is CASSLGHAQETQYF.

The V and J genes are TRBV18 and TRBJ1-4, with D uncertain. The CDR3 length is 13 residues. The V and J ends lost 2 bases and 5 bases respectively, with 6 bases between them. Germline loops: CDR1 KGHSH, CDR2 LQKENI. CDR3 sequence reads: CASSPGTNEKLFF. In nucleotides, the CDR3 is TGTGCCAGCTCACCAGGCACAAATGAAAAACTGTTTTTT.

V usage is TRBV7-2 and J usage is TRBJ1-5; TRBD1 matches at 11 bases. This CDR3 contains 15 residues. CDR1 is SGHTA, CDR2 FQGNSA, per germline. The J segment lost 4 bases and the V segment lost 5 bases, leaving 4 bases of the junction unmatched. The CDR3 bases are TGTGCCAGCAGCGAGGACAGGGGGCATAATCAGCCCCAGCATTTT. This encodes CASSEDRGHNQPQHF. Filled out from reference TRBV7-2 and TRBJ1-5, the complete variable domain reads GAGVSQSPSNKVTEKGKDVELRCDPISGHTALYWYRQSLGQGLEFLIYFQGNSAPDKSGLPSDRFSAERTGGSVSTLTIQRTQQEDSAVYLCASSEDRGHNQPQHFGDGTRLSIL.

The rearrangement uses TRBV5-1 and TRBJ2-7; 9 bases are a match to TRBD2. V shed 4 bases, J shed 5 bases, and the junction held 7 bases outside the gene matches. There are 14 residues in the CDR3. CDR1 is SGHRS and CDR2 is YFSETQ in the germline V gene. In DNA, the CDR3 is TGCGCCAGCAGCGGGAGCGGGAGGAACGACGAGCAGTACTTC. It is translated as CASSGSGRNDEQYF.

The DNA for the CDR3 is TGTGCCAGCAGCTCCAACGCCGGGACAGGGTATGGCTACACCTTC. This translates into CASSSNAGTGYGYTF. The chain links TRBV3-1 (or the pseudogene TRBV3-2) to TRBJ1-2, with 9 positions matching TRBD1. The CDR3 consists of 15 residues. Germline trimming cut 5 bases from V and 5 bases from J; bases unmatched to any gene: 9. The germline CDR1 and CDR2 sequences are LGHDT and YNNKEL (reference sequence).

As for this clone: In the same sample, other DNA sequences code for this CDR3. The chain has TRBV5-1 and TRBJ2-5; perhaps TRBD2 as D (7 bases). The CDR3 runs to 14 residues. Germline V lookup: CDR1 SGHRS, CDR2 YFSETQ. V gave up 0 bases and J gave up 5 bases, with 11 bases separating them. This chain's CDR3 is CASSLAGGRETQYF. Written as DNA, the CDR3 is TGCGCCAGCAGCTTGGCGGGGGGCCGGGAGACCCAGTACTTC. Full variable domain (remainder filled in from reference TRBV5-1 and TRBJ2-5): KAGVTQTPRYLIKTRGQQVTLSCSPISGHRSVSWYQQTPGQGLQFLFEYFSETQRNKGNFPGRFSGRQFSNSRSEMNVSTLELGDSALYLCASSLAGGRETQYFGPGTRLLVL.

The chain has TRBV5-4 and TRBJ1-1, with D maybe TRBD1 (5 bases). Between the trimmed V and J ends, which lost 4 bases and 4 bases, there was a span of 14 bases. The CDR3 covers 14 residues. Germline CDR1 is SGHNT and CDR2 is YYREEE (reference sequence). CDR3 region: CASSLDTFSTEAFF. The DNA of the CDR3 is TGTGCCAGCAGCCTGGACACCTTCAGCACTGAAGCTTTCTTT.